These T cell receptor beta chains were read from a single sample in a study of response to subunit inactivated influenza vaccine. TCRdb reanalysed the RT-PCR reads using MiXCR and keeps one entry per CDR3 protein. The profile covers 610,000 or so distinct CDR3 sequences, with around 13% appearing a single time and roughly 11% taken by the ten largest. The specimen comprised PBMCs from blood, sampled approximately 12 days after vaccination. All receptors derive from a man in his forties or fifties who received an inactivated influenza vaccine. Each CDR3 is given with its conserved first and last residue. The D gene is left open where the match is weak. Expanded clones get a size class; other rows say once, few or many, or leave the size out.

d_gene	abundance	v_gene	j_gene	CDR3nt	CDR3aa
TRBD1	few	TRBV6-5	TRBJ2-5	TGTGCCAGCAGTTCGGGTCTGACAGGGGCAGAGACCCAGTACTTC	CASSSGLTGAETQYF
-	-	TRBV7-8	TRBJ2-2	TGTGCCAGCAGCCCCCGGGACTTTGCCACCGGGGAGCTGTTTTTT	CASSPRDFATGELFF
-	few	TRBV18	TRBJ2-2	TGTGCCAGCTCACCACCACACACCGGGGAGCTGTTTTTT	CASSPPHTGELFF
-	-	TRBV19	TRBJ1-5	TGTGCCAGTAGTATCTTTCCACGGGGAAATCAGCCCCAGCATTTT	CASSIFPRGNQPQHF
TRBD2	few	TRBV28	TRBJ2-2	TGTGCCAGCAGTTTAAGCGGGAGTAGCGTGAACGGGGAGCTGTTTTTT	CASSLSGSSVNGELFF
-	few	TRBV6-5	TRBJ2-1	TGTGCCAGCAGTTACGACAGGGGAGGGATGTATGAGCAGTTCTTC	CASSYDRGGMYEQFF
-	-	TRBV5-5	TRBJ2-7	TGTGCCAGCAGCTTTAATCGGCGGAGCTCCTACGAGCAGTACTTC	CASSFNRRSSYEQYF
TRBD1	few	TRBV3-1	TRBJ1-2	TGTGCCAGCAGCCAAGAATGGGACAGAAGAAACTATGGCTACACCTTC	CASSQEWDRRNYGYTF
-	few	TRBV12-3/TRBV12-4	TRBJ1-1	TGTGCCAGCAGCTACACAGGGTACACTGAAGCTTTCTTT	CASSYTGYTEAFF
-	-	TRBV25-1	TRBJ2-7	TGTGCCAGCAGGGGCTTAGGGCAGGGATCCGAGCAGTACTTC	CASRGLGQGSEQYF
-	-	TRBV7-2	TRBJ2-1	TGTGCCAGCAGCCATTCCCGCCAACCGCAGTTCTTC	CASSHSRQPQFF
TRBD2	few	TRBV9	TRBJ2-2	TGTGCCAGCAGCCCAACTGGCGGGAGGGCCACCGGGGAGCTGTTTTTT	CASSPTGGRATGELFF
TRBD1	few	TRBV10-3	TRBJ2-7	TGTGCCAGCGGGACAGGGTTTTACGAGCAGTACTTC	CASGTGFYEQYF
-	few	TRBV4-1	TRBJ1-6	TGCGCCAGCAGCCAAGGCCGGATACTAAATTCACCCCTCCACTTT	CASSQGRILNSPLHF
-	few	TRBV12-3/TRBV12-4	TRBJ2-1	TGTGCCAGCAGTTTTATTTCTACAGGGCCCTATGAGCAGTTCTTC	CASSFISTGPYEQFF
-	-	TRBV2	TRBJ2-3	TGTGCCAGCACCAGGACTGAAACCTATACGCAGTATTTT	CASTRTETYTQYF
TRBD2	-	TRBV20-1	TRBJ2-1	TGCAGTGCTCCCAGACTAGCGGGACATGAGCAGTTCTTC	CSAPRLAGHEQFF
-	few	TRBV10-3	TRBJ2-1	TGTGCCATCAGTAATGGGATCAAAATAACGTACAATGAGCAGTTCTTC	CAISNGIKITYNEQFF